The text below deals with one T cell receptor (beta chain). This clonotype appeared a few times. The clone's antigen remains unknown. Base qualities were left out, and no much larger clone turns up one base away. The source of the sample is a study of T-cell reconstitution after alpha-beta-depleted transplantation in children (dated by TCRdb to about 2016). With regard to the full study: Using TCR repertoire profiling, the study followed T-cell immune reconstitution in a quantitative way in children after TCRalphabeta/CD19-depleted allogeneic hematopoietic cell transplantation. Study-level results and caveats: The apparently early alphabetaT-cell count recovery about two months after transplant was reportedly dependent on only several hundred rapidly expanded clones derived from non-depleted graft cells. In some patients, the high TCRbeta diversity seen at day 60 was put down to recipient T cells and intrathymic progenitors that had survived conditioning. The frequencies of hyperexpanded clones fell over the following months, and after one year, T-cell counts and TCRbeta diversity were mostly attributed to newly produced T cells.

Receptors were amplified or captured by PCR. Sequencer: Illumina HiSeq 2500. Molecular barcoding was employed in the preparation of TCR libraries, with unique molecular identifiers being used to normalize TCRbeta repertoire quantification. The raw public reads went through TCRdb reprocessing: fastp at Q25, MiXCR clone calling, in-frame beta chains kept. Rows matching on CDR3 protein sequence are summarized as one entry with the most common DNA and genes. The sample yields about a million distinct CDR3 sequences; roughly 29% were counted once. The ten top clones hold 28% of the sample. Read against the paper, the sample's treatment or condition label means: allogeneic hematopoietic cell transplantation with graft depleted of TCRalphabeta T cells and CD19 B cells. Transplant recipients were children who received TCRalphabeta/CD19-depleted allogeneic hematopoietic cell grafts. The CDR3 contains 16 residues, cysteine and phenylalanine counted. Only CDR3 DNA is held: 48 bases, read in frame from base 1. As encoded in the germline V gene, CDR1 is MNHEY while CDR2 is SVGAGI. V is reduced by 0 bases and J by 10 bases, leaving a spacing of 16 bases between them.

The chain uses TRBV6-5 and TRBJ1-6; too little of a D gene remains to name it. This sample comprised PBMCs, mostly from graft donor cells, obtained 360 days after TCRalphabeta/CD19-depleted stem cell transplant. The clonotype originates from a boy under two years old who had a stem cell transplant for SCID, so the T cells may come from the graft donor. The DNA sequence is TGTGCCAGCAGTTACTCGATGGCGGCTCCAGGCTCACCCCTCCACTTT. This sequence encodes CASSYSMAAPGSPLHF.